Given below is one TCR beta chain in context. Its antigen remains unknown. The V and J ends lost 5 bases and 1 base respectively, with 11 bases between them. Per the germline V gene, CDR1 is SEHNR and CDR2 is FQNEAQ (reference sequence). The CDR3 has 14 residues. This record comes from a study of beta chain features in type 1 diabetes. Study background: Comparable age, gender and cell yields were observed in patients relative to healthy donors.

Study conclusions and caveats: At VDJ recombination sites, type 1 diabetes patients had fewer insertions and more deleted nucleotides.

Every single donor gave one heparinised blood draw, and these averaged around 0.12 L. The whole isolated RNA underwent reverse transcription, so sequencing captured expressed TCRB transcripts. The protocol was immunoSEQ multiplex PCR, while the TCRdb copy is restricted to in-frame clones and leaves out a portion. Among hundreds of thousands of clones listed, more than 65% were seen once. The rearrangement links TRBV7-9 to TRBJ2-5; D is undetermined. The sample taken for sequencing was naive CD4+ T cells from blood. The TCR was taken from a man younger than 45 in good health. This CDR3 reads CASSPGRPQETQYF. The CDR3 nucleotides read TGTGCCAGCAGCCCTGGACGGCCCCAAGAGACCCAGTACTTC.